A selection of T cell receptor beta chains follows, all from one sample in a study of chemoradiotherapy in HPV16-positive cancers. The protocol was immunoSEQ multiplex PCR, while the TCRdb copy is restricted to in-frame clones and leaves out a portion. Among some 14,000 clones listed, under 85% were seen once. Specimen collection occurred from a patient who underwent chemoradiotherapy. The receptors stem from a human donor with HPV-associated anogenital cancer. CDR3s leave out the opening cysteine and the closing phenylalanine or tryptophan. Clone size is stated in some rows and not others, as once, few, many or a class when expanded.

v_gene	abundance	j_gene	CDR3aa
TRBV12-5	.	TRBJ2-5	ASGLLEGQPY
TRBV27	.	TRBJ1-4	ASSGGRVTNEKLF
TRBV2	.	TRBJ1-1	ASSVSGQNTEAF
TRBV6-5	.	TRBJ2-3	ASSRGVTDTQY
TRBV9	.	TRBJ2-2	ASSASVSTGELF
TRBV7-2	.	TRBJ2-7	ASSPVRAALSYEQY
TRBV6-4	.	TRBJ2-1	ASSDSGASNEQF
TRBV7-9	once	TRBJ1-1	ASSLGVTEAF
TRBV9	.	TRBJ1-1	ASSGAGGTEAF
TRBV27	.	TRBJ1-1	ASAPLVRGRFEAF
TRBV9	.	TRBJ1-2	ASSPPTGYGYT
TRBV15	.	TRBJ1-5	ATSSPGRSNQPQH
TRBV11-2	.	TRBJ1-2	ASSLEGLGYGYT
TRBV19	.	TRBJ2-5	ASSTGRRQETQY
TRBV6-5	.	TRBJ1-5	ASSYSWQGNQPQH
TRBV19	few	TRBJ2-2	ASARLAPGELF
TRBV15	few	TRBJ2-7	ATSRDRRTALSYEQY
TRBV9	.	TRBJ1-1	ASSVLTVNTEAF
TRBV19	.	TRBJ1-2	ASRDRAQNYGYT
TRBV5-6	.	TRBJ2-1	ASSSKTLEDEQF
TRBV5-1	few	TRBJ2-3	ASSFASGGADTQY
TRBV19	.	TRBJ1-1	ASNLTPGQGIWRTEAF
TRBV28	.	TRBJ1-1	ARLTDRYGGTGTHTEAF
TRBV7-2	.	TRBJ1-5	ASSLYGASNQPQH
TRBV19	.	TRBJ1-1	ASSHRGLDTEAF
TRBV4-2	.	TRBJ2-1	ASRLGGEQF
TRBV7-8	few	TRBJ2-2	ASSLHVGAGELF
TRBV18	.	TRBJ2-7	ASSPGTSGEEQY
TRBV9	.	TRBJ2-7	ASSGGQGYYEQY
TRBV5-4	.	TRBJ2-3	ASSMRGAHSQY
TRBV15	.	TRBJ1-1	ATSQNRANTEAF
TRBV25-1	.	TRBJ2-1	ASTEDRGSHYNEQF
TRBV9	.	TRBJ1-6	ASSTGFGNSPLH
TRBV25-1	.	TRBJ1-1	ASGYSLGGRDTEAF
TRBV27	.	TRBJ1-2	ASSPSGQGVGYGYT
TRBV5-6	.	TRBJ2-1	ASNFRWEGDNEQF
TRBV6-1	.	TRBJ2-7	ASGRGRGTYEQY
TRBV6-1	few	TRBJ2-5	ASMRGAYGETQY
TRBV5-4	.	TRBJ1-1	ASSGDRANTEAF
TRBV30	.	TRBJ1-2	AWSVGEETGYGYT
TRBV4-3	.	TRBJ2-1	ASSQEGGNEQF
TRBV4-2	once	TRBJ1-6	ASSPTGQYNSPLH
TRBV6-1	.	TRBJ2-2	ASNEYTGELF
TRBV7-2	.	TRBJ2-7	ASSSGGVEQY
TRBV11-1	few	TRBJ1-2	ASSSGPTLSSGYT
TRBV10-3	.	TRBJ2-7	AISETGESREQY
TRBV5-1	.	TRBJ1-1	ASSSTGNTEAF
TRBV4-3	few	TRBJ1-4	ASSQDRNRGRVKLF
TRBV29-1	.	TRBJ2-1	SVEVQSWTKPGEQF
TRBV7-9	once	TRBJ2-7	ASSWPGTGGYEQY
TRBV2	.	TRBJ2-1	ASSEGGAGGSLSEF
TRBV4-1	.	TRBJ1-3	ASSQTSGWISGNTIY
TRBV27	.	TRBJ1-4	ASRRGQVNEKLF
TRBV18	.	TRBJ2-2	ASSPLRPPSGELF